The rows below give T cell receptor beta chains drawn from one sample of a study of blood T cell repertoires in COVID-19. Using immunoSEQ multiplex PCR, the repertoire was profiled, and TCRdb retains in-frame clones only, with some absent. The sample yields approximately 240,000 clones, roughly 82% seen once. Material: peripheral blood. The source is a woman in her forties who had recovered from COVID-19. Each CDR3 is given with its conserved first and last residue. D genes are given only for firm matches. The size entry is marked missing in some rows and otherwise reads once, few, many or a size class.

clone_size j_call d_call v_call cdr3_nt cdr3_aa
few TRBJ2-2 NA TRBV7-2 TGTGCCAGCAGCTTAAGGGGGTGGGAAAACACCGGGGAGCTGTTTTTT CASSLRGWENTGELFF
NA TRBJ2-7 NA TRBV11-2 TGTGCCAGCACACGGGGAGACTACGAGCAGTACTTC CASTRGDYEQYF
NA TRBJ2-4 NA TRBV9 TGTGCCAGCAGCGTAGATGGGGGGGCGCTAGCCAAAAACATTCAGTACTTC CASSVDGGALAKNIQYF
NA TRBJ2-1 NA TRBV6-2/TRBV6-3 TGTGCCAGCAGCCCGGGCTTGCGGCGCGGGGTGGGTGAGCAGTTCTTC CASSPGLRRGVGEQFF
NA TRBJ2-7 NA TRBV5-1 TGCGCCAGCGGGGCGACAGAGACTGACCCCGTCGTGCAGTACTTC CASGATETDPVVQYF
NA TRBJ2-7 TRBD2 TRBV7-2 TGTGCCAGCAGCTTAGTTCGCGTTAGCGGGGGCGAGCAGTACTTC CASSLVRVSGGEQYF
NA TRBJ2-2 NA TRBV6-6 TGTGCCAGCAGGCCCCGGACTATTAAGGAACTGTTTTTT CASRPRTIKELFF
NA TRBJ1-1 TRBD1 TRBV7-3 TGTGCCAGCAGCTTAAAAAGGGTGGGGACAGACATGAACACTGAAGCTTTCTTT CASSLKRVGTDMNTEAFF
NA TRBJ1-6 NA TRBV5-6 TGTGCCAGCACCCTTCGGGGGGTTAGTAATTCACCCCTCCACTTT CASTLRGVSNSPLHF
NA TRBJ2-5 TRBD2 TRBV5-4 TGTGCCAGCAGCTTGGCCGGGCCGAGCGGGGCAGAGACCCAGTACTTC CASSLAGPSGAETQYF
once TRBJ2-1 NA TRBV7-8 TGTGCCAGCAGCTTAGTCTACGGGAGTTCCGCCCACAATGAGCAGTTCTTC CASSLVYGSSAHNEQFF
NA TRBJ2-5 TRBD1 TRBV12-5 TGTGCTAGTGGTGTGGGAGGGACAGGGGGTGTGGAGACCCAGTACTTC CASGVGGTGGVETQYF